Sequencing of this TCR beta chain was carried out in a study of shared T cell receptors in the human thymus. Trimming pared 6 bases from V and 2 bases from J, leaving 14 bases between. The CDR3 contains 14 residues. Looked up from germline, CDR1 is MNHEY and CDR2 is SMNVEV (reference sequence). Clones were sequenced by immunoSEQ multiplex PCR, and TCRdb holds only the in-frame ones, with some missing. The sample shows some 640,000 clones, over 75% of them seen only once. The same data also contributed to another study, on human thymus T cells. That paper notes: Corrective cardiac surgery supplied the resected thymus tissue. Gene usage for V and J segments appeared biased in thymic and blood repertoires.

Sample: thymocytes. The rearrangement links TRBV27 to TRBJ2-7; TRBD1 might be the D (6 bases). The TCR comes from a boy in the first two years of life with a congenital heart defect. CDR3 loop: CASSLGDKPYEQYF. The CDR3 nucleotides are TGTGCCAGCAGCTTGGGGGACAAACCCTACGAGCAGTACTTC.